Sequencing of this T cell receptor (beta chain) was carried out in a study of early T cells in non-severe SARS-CoV-2 infection. Unique molecular identifiers were added to individual cDNA molecules. TCRdb called the 5' RACE reads again in MiXCR, with one record for every CDR3 protein. This sample has 30,000 to 35,000 distinct CDR3 sequences, with approximately 4.2% found just once. The germline V gene encodes CDR1 MNHNS and CDR2 SASEGT. This CDR3 spans 15 amino acids. V gave up 6 bases and J gave up 1 base, with 16 bases separating them. In its sample, this clonotype was seen many times. Source material: whole blood. The rearrangement joins TRBV6-1 to TRBJ2-7, with D perhaps TRBD1 (7 bases). This TCR was recovered from an adult who was a healthcare worker with PCR-confirmed SARS-CoV-2 infection or an uninfected control (not recorded which). This chain's CDR3 is CASSAGQLYSYEQYF. The CDR3 DNA follows: TGTGCCAGCAGCGCGGGACAGCTCTATTCCTACGAGCAGTACTTC.